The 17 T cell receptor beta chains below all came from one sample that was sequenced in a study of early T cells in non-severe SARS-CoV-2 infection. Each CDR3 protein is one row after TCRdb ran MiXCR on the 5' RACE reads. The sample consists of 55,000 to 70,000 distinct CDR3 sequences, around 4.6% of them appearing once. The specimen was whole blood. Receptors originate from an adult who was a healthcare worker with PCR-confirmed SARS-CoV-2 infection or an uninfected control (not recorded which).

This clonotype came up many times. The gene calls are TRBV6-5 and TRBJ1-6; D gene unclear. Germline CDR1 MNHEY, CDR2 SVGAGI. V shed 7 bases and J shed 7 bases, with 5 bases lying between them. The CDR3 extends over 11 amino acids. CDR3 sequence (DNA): TGTGCCAGCAAGGGCAATTCACCCCTCCACTTT. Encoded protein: CASKGNSPLHF.

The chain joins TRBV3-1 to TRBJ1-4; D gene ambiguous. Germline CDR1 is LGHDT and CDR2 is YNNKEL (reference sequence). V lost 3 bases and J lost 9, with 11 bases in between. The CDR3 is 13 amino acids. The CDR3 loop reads CASSHPSVKKLFF. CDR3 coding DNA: TGTGCCAGCAGCCACCCCTCAGTGAAAAAACTGTTTTTT. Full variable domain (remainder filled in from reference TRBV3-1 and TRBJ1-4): DTAVSQTPKYLVTQMGNDKSIKCEQNLGHDTMYWYKQDSKKFLKIMFSYNNKELIINETVPNRFSPKSPDKAHLNLHINSLELGDSAVYFCASSHPSVKKLFFGSGTQLSVL.

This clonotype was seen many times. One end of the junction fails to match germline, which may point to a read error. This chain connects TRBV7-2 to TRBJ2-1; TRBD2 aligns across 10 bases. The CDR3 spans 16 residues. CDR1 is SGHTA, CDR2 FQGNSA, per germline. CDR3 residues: CASSIAGGPQYNEQFF. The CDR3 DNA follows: TGTGCCAGCAGCATAGCGGGGGGTCCACAATACAATGAGCAGTTCTTC.

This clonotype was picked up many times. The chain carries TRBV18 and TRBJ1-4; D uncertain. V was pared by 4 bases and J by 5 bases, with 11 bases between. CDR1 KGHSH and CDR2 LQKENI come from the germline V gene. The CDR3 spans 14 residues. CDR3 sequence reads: CASSRGQENEKLFF. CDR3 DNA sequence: TGTGCCAGCTCACGAGGTCAGGAAAATGAAAAACTGTTTTTT.

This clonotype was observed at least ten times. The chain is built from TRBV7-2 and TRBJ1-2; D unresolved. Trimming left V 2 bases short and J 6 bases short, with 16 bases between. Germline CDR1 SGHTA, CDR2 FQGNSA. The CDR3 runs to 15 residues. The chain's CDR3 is CASSLREGFANGYTF. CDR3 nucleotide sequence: TGTGCCAGCAGCTTAAGGGAGGGTTTTGCGAATGGCTACACCTTC.

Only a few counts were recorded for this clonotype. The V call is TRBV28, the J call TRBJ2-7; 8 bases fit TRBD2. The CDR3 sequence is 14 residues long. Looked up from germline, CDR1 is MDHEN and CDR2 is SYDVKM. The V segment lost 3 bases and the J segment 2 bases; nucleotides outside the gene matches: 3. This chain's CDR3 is CASSFGGAAYEQYF. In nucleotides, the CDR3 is TGTGCCAGCAGTTTCGGGGGGGCTGCCTACGAGCAGTACTTC. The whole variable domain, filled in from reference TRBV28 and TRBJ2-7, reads DVKVTQSSRYLVKRTGEKVFLECVQDMDHENMFWYRQDPGLGLRLIYFSYDVKMKEKGDIPEGYSVSREKKERFSLILESASTNQTSMYLCASSFGGAAYEQYFGPGTRLTVT.

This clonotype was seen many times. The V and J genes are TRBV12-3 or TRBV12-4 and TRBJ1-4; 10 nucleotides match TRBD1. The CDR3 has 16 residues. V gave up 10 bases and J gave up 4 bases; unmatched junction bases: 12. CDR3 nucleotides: TGTGCCAAACTCCTCTTCCGGGACAGGGGTAATGAAAAACTGTTTTTT. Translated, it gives CAKLLFRDRGNEKLFF.

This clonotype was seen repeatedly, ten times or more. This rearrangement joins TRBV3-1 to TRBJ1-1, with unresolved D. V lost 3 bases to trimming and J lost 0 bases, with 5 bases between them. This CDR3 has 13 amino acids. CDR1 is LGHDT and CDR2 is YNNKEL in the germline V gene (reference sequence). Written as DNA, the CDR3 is TGTGCCAGCAGCCACCCGCTGAACACTGAAGCTTTCTTT. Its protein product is CASSHPLNTEAFF.

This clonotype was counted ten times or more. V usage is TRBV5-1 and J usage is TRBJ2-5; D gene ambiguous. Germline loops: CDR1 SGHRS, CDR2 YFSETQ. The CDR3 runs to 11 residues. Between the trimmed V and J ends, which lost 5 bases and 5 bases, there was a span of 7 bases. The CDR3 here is CASRVYETQYF. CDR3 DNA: TGCGCCAGCAGGGTTTATGAGACCCAGTACTTC.

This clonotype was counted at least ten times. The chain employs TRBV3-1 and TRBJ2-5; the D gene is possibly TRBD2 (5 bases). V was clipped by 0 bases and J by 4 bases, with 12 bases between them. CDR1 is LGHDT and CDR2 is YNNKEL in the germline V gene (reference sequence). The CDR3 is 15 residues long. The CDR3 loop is CASSQDLSEGETQYF. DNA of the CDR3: TGTGCCAGCAGCCAAGATCTAAGTGAGGGAGAGACCCAGTACTTC.

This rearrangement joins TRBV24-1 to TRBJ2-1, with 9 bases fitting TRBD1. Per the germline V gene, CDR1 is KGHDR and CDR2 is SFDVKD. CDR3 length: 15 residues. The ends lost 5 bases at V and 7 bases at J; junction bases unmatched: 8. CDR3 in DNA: TGTGCCACCAGTGGGGGACAGGGTATTGGAAATGAGCAGTTCTTC. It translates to CATSGGQGIGNEQFF.

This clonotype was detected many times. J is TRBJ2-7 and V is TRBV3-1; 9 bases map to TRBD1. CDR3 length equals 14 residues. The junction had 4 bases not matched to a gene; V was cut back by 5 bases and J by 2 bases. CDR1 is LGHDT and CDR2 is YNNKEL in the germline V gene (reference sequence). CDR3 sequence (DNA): TGTGCCAGCAGCTTCCGGGACAGGGCCTACGAGCAGTACTTC. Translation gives CASSFRDRAYEQYF.

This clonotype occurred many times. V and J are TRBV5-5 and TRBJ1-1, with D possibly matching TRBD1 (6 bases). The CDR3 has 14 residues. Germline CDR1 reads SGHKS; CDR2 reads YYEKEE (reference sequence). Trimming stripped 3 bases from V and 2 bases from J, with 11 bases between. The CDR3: CASSSWGGNTEAFF. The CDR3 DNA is TGTGCCAGCAGCTCCTGGGGGGGCAACACTGAAGCTTTCTTT. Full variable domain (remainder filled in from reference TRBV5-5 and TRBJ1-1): DAGVTQSPTHLIKTRGQQVTLRCSPISGHKSVSWYQQVLGQGPQFIFQYYEKEERGRGNFPDRFSARQFPNYSSELNVNALLLGDSALYLCASSSWGGNTEAFFGQGTRLTVV.

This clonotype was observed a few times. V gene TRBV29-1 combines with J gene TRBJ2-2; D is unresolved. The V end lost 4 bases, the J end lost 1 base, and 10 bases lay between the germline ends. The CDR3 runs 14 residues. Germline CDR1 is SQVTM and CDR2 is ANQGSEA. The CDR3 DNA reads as TGCAGCGTTGCGGCCCAGCTGAACACCGGGGAGCTGTTTTTT. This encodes CSVAAQLNTGELFF.

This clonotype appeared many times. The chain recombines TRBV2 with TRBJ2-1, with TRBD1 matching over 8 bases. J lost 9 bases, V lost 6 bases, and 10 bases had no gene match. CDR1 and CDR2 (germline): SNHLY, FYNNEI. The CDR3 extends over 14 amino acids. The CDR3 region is CASRPQGAKAEQFF. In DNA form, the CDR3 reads TGTGCCAGCAGGCCCCAGGGGGCAAAGGCTGAGCAGTTCTTC.

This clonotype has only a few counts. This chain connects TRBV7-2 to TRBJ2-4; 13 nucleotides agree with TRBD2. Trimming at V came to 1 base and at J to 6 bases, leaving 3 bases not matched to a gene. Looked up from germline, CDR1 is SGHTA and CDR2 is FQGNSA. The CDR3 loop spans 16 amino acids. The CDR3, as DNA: TGTGCCAGCAGCTTAGGGACTAGCGGGAGAAGAAACATTCAGTACTTC. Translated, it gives CASSLGTSGRRNIQYF.

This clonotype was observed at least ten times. The DNA for the CDR3 is TGTGCCAGCAGCCAAAATGGCGGGGTTACCTACAATGAGCAGTTCTTC. Translating it yields CASSQNGGVTYNEQFF. The V gene is TRBV3-1, the J gene TRBJ2-1; weak D call: TRBD2 (6 bases). The V and J ends lost 2 bases and 2 bases respectively, with 13 bases between them. There are 16 residues in the CDR3. The germline V gene encodes CDR1 LGHDT and CDR2 YNNKEL (reference sequence).